A single sample is the source of the 5 T cell receptor beta chains below, sequenced in a study of blood T cell repertoires in COVID-19. Data came from immunoSEQ multiplex PCR; TCRdb stores just in-frame clones and leaves some out. The sample has 120,000 to 150,000 clones; around 84% are singletons. The sequenced material came from peripheral blood. The receptors stem from a human donor in a cohort sampled during active COVID-19.

V is TRBV7-2 and J is TRBJ2-2; 7 nucleotides line up with TRBD1. J lost 3 bases, V lost 5 bases, and 12 bases had no gene match. Germline V gene lookup returns CDR1 SGHTA and CDR2 FQGNSA. This CDR3 region has 17 residues. CDR3 bases: TGTGCCAGCAGCCACGAAACCGGGACAGCCTACACCGGGGAGCTGTTTTTT. Residues: CASSHETGTAYTGELFF.

The chain joins TRBV10-2 to TRBJ1-2, with TRBD1 matching 8 bases. CDR3 size: 14 residues. Germline CDR1 is WSHSY and CDR2 is SAAADI. V gave up 6 bases and J gave up 2 bases; unmatched junction bases: 5. CDR3 amino acids: CASSGQGVNYGYTF. For the CDR3, the DNA is TGCGCCAGCAGCGGACAGGGTGTGAACTATGGCTACACCTTC.

The chain uses TRBV4-1 and TRBJ2-7; D is unclear. Germline-derived CDR1 and CDR2 are MGHRA and YSYEKL. The CDR3 sequence is 16 residues long. V lost 4 bases to trimming and J lost 6 bases, with 22 bases between them. In nucleotides, the CDR3 is TGCGCCAGCAGCCCATTTGATAATCCCTTCAACGGCGAGCAGTACGTC. Translated, it gives CASSPFDNPFNGEQYV.

In its sample, this clone was seen a few times. J is TRBJ2-1 and V is TRBV2; the D gene is possibly TRBD2 (5 bases). The germline V and J ends were trimmed by 6 bases and 3 bases, with 21 bases remaining between them. The CDR3 is 17 residues long. CDR1 and CDR2 from the germline V gene are SNHLY and FYNNEI. The CDR3 loop is CASSGDRLRNLYNEQFF. CDR3 nucleotide sequence: TGTGCCAGCAGCGGGGATAGGCTACGAAACCTCTACAATGAGCAGTTCTTC.

This clone was recorded a few times. The CDR3 region has the DNA TGTGCCAGCATACCCTATCACCTTGGGGGACAGGGCACTGAAGCTTTCTTT. This codes for CASIPYHLGGQGTEAFF. The gene calls are TRBV28 and TRBJ1-1; 9 bases map to TRBD1. The CDR3 runs 17 residues. Trimming removed 7 bases from V and 4 bases from J; junction bases left unmatched: 16. Germline CDR1 MDHEN, CDR2 SYDVKM. Based on the CDR3 plus reference TRBV28 and TRBJ1-1, the full variable domain is DVKVTQSSRYLVKRTGEKVFLECVQDMDHENMFWYRQDPGLGLRLIYFSYDVKMKEKGDIPEGYSVSREKKERFSLILESASTNQTSMYLCASIPYHLGGQGTEAFFGQGTRLTVV.